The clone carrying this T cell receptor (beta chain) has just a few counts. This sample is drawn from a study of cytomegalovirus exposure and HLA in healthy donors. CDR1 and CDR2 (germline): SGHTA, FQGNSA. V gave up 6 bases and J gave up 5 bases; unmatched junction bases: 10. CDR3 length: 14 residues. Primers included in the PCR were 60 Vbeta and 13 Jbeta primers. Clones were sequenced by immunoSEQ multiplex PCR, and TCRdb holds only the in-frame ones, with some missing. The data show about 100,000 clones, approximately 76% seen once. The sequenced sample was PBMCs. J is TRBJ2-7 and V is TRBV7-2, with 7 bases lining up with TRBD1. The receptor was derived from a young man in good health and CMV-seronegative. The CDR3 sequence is CASSYRGFSNEQYF. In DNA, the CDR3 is TGTGCCAGCAGTTACAGGGGTTTTTCGAACGAGCAGTACTTC.